This T cell receptor beta chain was captured in a study of T cell clones after liver transplantation. Data came from immunoSEQ multiplex PCR; TCRdb stores just in-frame clones and leaves some out. The profile shows 53,000 or so clones, roughly 84% of them singletons. The CDR3 is 12 residues long. CDR1 and CDR2 (germline): GTSNPN, SVGIG (reference sequence). The V end lost 5 bases, the J end lost 5 bases, and 12 bases lay between the germline ends. This chain links TRBV30 with TRBJ2-5; D is undetermined. Sample: CD4+ T cells from blood, taken before liver transplant. This TCR was recovered from a human donor who received a liver transplant. CDR3 in DNA: TGTGCCTGGGGGCAGAGGTGGGAGACCCAGTACTTC. The encoded protein is CAWGQRWETQYF.